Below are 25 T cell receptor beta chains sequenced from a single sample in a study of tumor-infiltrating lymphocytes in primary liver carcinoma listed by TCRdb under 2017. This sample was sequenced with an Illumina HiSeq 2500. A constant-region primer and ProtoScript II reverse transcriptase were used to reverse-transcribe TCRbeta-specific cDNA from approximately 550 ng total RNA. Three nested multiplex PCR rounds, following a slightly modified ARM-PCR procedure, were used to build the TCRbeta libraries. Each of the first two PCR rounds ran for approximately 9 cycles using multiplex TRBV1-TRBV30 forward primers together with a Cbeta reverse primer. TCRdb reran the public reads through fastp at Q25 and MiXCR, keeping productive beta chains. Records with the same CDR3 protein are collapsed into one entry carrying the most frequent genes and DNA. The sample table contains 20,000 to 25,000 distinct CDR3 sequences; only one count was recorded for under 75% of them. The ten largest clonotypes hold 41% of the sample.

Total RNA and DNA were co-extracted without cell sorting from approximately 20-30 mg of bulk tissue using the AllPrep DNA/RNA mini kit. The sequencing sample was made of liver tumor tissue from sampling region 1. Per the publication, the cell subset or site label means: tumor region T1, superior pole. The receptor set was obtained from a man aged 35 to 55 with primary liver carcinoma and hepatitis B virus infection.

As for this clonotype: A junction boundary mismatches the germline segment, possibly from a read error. Here the CDR3 reads CVSSLSGVSSGSTIYF. The CDR3 DNA is TGTGTCAGCAGCTTGTCAGGTGTCAGCTCTGGAAGCACCATATATTTT. The chain employs TRBV11-2 and TRBJ1-3; D call uncertain. Germline V gene lookup returns CDR1 SGHAT and CDR2 FQNNGV. The CDR3 contains 16 residues.

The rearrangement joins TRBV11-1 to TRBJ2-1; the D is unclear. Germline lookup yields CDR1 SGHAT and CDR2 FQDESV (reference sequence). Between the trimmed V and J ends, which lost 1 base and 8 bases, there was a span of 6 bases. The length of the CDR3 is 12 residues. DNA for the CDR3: TGTGCCAGCAGCTTAGTCGGGTATGAGCAGTTCTTC. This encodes CASSLVGYEQFF.

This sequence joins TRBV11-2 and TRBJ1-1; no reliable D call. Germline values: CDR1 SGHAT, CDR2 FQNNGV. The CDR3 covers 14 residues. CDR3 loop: CTGTGGRLNTEAFF. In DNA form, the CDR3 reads TGTACCGGCACTGGTGGCAGGCTTAACACTGAAGCTTTCTTT.

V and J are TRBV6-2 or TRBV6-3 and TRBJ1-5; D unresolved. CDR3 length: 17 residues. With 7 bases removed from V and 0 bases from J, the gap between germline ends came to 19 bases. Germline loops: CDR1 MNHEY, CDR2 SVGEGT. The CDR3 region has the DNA TGTGCCAGCACCCATTCAGAGGGAGCGTATAGCAATCAGCCCCAGCATTTT. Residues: CASTHSEGAYSNQPQHF.

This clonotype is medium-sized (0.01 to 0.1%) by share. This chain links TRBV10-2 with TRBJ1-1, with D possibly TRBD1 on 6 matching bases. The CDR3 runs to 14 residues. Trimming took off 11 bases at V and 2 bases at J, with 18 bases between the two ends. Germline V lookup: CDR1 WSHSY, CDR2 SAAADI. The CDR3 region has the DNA TGCGCCTCAAGGGACGGGGGGGCCAACACTGAAGCTTTCTTT. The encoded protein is CASRDGGANTEAFF.

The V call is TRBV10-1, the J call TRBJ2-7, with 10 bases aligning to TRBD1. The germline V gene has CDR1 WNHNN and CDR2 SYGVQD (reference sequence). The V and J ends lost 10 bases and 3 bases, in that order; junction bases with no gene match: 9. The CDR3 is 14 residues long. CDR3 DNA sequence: TGCGCCATCCCACAGGGACAGGGGTTCTACGAGCAGTACTTC. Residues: CAIPQGQGFYEQYF.

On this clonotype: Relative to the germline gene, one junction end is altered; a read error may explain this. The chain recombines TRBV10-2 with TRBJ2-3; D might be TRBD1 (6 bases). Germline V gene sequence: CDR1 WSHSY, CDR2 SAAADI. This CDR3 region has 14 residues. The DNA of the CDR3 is TGCGCCAACAGGGACCTGAAAGGCACAGGTACGCAGTATTTT. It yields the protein CANRDLKGTGTQYF.

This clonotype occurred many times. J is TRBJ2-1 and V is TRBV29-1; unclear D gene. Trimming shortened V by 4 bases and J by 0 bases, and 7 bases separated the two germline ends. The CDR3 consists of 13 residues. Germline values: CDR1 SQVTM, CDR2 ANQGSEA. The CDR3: CSVGTNSYNEQFF. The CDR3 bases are TGCAGCGTTGGCACTAACTCCTACAATGAGCAGTTCTTC.

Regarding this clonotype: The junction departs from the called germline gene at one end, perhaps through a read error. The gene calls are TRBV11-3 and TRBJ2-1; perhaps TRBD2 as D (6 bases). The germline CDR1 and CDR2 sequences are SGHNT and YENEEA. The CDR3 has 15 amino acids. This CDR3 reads CVSSAGTREINEQFF. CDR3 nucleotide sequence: TGTGTCAGCAGTGCCGGGACTCGAGAGATTAATGAGCAGTTCTTC.

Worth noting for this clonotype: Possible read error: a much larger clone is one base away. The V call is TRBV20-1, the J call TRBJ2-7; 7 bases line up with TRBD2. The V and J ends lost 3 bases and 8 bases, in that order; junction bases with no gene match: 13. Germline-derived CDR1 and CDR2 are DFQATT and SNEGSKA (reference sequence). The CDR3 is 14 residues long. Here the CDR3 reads CSASKGEGPHKQYF. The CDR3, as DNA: TGCAGTGCTAGTAAAGGGGAGGGCCCTCACAAGCAGTACTTC.

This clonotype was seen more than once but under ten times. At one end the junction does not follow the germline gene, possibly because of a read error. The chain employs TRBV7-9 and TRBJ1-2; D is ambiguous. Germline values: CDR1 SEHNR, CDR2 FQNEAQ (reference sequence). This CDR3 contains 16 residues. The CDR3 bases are TGTGCCAGCAGCCCCGAGGATAGGCTGTCCCAGTATGGCTACACTTTC. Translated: CASSPEDRLSQYGYTF. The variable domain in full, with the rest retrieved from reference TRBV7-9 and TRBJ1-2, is DTGVSQNPRHKITKRGQNVTFRCDPISEHNRLYWYRQTLGQGPEFLTYFQNEAQLEKSRLLSDRFSAERPKGSFSTLEIQRTEQGDSAMYLCASSPEDRLSQYGYTFGSGTRLTVV.

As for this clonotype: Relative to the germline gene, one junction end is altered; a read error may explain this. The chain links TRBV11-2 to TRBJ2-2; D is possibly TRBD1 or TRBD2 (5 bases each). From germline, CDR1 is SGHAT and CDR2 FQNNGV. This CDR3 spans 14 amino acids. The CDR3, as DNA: TGTGCTAGCAGCTTAATGGGGGTCCCCGGGGAGCTATTTTTT. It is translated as CASSLMGVPGELFF. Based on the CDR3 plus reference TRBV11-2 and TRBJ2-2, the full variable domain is EAGVAQSPRYKIIEKRQSVAFWCNPISGHATLYWYQQILGQGPKLLIQFQNNGVVDDSQLPKDRFSAERLKGVDSTLKIQPAKLEDSAVYLCASSLMGVPGELFFGEGSRLTVL.

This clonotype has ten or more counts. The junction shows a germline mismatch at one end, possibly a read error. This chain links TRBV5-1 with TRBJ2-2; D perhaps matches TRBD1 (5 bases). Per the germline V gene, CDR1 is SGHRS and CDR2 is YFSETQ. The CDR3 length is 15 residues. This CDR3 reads CASNLDTRNTGELFF. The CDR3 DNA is TGCGCCAGCAACTTGGACACCCGGAACACCGGGGAGCTGTTTTTT. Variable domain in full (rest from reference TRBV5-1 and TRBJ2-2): KAGVTQTPRYLIKTRGQQVTLSCSPISGHRSVSWYQQTPGQGLQFLFEYFSETQRNKGNFPGRFSGRQFSNSRSEMNVSTLELGDSALYLCASNLDTRNTGELFFGEGSRLTVL.

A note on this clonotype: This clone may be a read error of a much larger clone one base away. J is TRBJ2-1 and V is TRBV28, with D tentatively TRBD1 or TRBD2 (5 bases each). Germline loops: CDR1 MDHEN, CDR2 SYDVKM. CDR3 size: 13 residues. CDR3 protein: CAIRETSYDEQFF. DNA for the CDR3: TGTGCCATCAGGGAGACCTCCTACGATGAGCAGTTCTTC.

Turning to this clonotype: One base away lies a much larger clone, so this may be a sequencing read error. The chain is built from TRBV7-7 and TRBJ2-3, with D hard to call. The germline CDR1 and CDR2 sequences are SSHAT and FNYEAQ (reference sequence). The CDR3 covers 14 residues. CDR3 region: CASSPPREYDTQYF. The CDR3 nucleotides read TGTGCTAGCAGCCCCCCGCGAGAGTACGATACGCAGTATTTT.

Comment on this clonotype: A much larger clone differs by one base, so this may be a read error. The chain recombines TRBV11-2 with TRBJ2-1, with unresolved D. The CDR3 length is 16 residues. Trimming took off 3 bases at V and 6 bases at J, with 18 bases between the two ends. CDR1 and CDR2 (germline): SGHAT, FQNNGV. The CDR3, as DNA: TGTGCCAGCAGCTTGACCCTTTATACCGTGGGCAATGAGCAGTTCTTC. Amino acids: CASSLTLYTVGNEQFF. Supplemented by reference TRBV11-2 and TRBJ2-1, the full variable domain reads EAGVAQSPRYKIIEKRQSVAFWCNPISGHATLYWYQQILGQGPKLLIQFQNNGVVDDSQLPKDRFSAERLKGVDSTLKIQPAKLEDSAVYLCASSLTLYTVGNEQFFGPGTRLTVL.

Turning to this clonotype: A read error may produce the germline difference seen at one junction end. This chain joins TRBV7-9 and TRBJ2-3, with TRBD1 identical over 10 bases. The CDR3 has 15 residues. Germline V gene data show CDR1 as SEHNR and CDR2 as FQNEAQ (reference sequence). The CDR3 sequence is CAGSLRQGATDTRYF. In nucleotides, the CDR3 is TGTGCCGGCAGCCTAAGACAGGGGGCCACAGATACGCGGTATTTT.

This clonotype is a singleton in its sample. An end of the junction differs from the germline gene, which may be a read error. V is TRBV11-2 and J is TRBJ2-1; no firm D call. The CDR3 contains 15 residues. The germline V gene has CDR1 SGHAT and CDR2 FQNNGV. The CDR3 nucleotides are TGTGCCAGCATCTTAGTTGCAGGAGTTGTCGATGAGCAGTTCTTC. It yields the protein CASILVAGVVDEQFF.

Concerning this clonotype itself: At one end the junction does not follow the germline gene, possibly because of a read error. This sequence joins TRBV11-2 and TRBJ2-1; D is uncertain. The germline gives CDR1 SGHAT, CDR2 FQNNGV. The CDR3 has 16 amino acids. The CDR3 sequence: CASSLELLAVMNEQFF. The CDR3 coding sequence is TGTGCCAGCAGCCTAGAGCTCTTAGCTGTAATGAATGAGCAGTTCTTC.

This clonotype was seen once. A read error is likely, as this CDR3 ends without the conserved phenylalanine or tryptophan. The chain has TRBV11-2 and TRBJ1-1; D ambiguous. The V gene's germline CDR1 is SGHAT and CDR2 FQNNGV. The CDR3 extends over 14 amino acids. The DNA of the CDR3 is TGTGCCAGAAGCTTGACGGTCTTCGACACTGAAGCTTTCCTT. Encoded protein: CARSLTVFDTEAFL.

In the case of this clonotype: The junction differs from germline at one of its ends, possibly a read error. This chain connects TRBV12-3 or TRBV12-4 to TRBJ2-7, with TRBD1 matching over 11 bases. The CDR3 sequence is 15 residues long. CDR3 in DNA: TGCGCCAGCAGTATGGGGACAGGGGGGTACTACGGGCAGTACTTC. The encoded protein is CASSMGTGGYYGQYF.

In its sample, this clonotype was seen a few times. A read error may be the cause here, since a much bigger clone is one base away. The CDR3 here is CASRERGGEAFF. As DNA, the CDR3 is TGTGCCAGCAGGGAGAGGGGGGGTGAAGCTTTCTTT. The gene calls are TRBV6-2 or TRBV6-3 and TRBJ1-1; TRBD1 is a possible D gene (6 bases). The germline V gene encodes CDR1 MNHEY and CDR2 SVGEGT. This CDR3 contains 12 residues. Trimming shortened V by 6 bases and J by 7 bases, and 12 bases separated the two germline ends.

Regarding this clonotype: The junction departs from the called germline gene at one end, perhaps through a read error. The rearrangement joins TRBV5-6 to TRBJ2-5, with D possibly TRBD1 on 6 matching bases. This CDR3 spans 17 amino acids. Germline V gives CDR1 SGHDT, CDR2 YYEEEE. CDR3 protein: CACSGPTGTMNQETQYF. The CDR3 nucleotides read TGTGCCTGCAGCGGCCCGACCGGGACAATGAACCAAGAGACCCAGTACTTC.

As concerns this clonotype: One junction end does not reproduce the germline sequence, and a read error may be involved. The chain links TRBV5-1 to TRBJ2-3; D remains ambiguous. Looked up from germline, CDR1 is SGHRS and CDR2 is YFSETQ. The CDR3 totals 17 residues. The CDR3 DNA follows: TGCGCCAGCACCTTGGGCTCAAACACCCGGACGGGAGATACGCAGTATTTT. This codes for CASTLGSNTRTGDTQYF.

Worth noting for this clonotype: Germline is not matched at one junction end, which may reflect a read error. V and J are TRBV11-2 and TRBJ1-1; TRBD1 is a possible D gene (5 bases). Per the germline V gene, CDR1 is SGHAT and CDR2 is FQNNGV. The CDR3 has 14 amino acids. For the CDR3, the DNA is TGTGCTAGCACTGGTGGCAGGGTGAATATTGAAGCTTTCTTT. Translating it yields CASTGGRVNIEAFF.